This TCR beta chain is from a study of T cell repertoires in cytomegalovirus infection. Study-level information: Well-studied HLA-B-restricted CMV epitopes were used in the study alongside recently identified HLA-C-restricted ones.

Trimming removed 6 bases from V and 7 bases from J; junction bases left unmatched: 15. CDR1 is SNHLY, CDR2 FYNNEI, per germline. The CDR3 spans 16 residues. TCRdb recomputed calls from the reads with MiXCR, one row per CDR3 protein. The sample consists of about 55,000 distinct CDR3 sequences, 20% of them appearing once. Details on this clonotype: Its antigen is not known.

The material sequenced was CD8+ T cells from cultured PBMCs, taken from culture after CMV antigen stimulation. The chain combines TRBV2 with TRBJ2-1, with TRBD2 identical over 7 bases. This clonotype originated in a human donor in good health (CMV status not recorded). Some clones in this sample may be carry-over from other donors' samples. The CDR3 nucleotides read TGTGCCAGCAGCGGGCTTGCGGGAGTTTGGGAAAATGAGCAGTTCTTC. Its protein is CASSGLAGVWENEQFF.